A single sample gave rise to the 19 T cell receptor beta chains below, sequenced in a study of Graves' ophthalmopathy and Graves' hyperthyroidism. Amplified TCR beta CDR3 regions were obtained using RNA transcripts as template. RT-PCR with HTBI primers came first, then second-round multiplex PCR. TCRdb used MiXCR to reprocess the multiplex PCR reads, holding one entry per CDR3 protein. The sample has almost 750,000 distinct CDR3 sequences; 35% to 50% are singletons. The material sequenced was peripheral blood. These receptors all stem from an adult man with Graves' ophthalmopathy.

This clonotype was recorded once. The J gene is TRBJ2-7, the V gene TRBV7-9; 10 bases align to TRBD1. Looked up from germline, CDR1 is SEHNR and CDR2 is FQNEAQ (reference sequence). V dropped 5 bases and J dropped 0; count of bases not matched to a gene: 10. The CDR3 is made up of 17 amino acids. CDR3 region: CASSQLGTGDFSYEQYF. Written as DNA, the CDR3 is TGTGCCAGCAGCCAACTAGGGACAGGGGATTTCTCCTACGAGCAGTACTTC. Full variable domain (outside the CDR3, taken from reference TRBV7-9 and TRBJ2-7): DTGVSQNPRHKITKRGQNVTFRCDPISEHNRLYWYRQTLGQGPEFLTYFQNEAQLEKSRLLSDRFSAERPKGSFSTLEIQRTEQGDSAMYLCASSQLGTGDFSYEQYFGPGTRLTVT.

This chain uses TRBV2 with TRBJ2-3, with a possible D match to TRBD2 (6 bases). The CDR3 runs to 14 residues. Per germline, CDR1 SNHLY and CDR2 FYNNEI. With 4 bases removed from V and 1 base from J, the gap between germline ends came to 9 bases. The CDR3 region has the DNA TGTGCCAGCAGTGGGCTAGCGCGCACAGATACGCAGTATTTT. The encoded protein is CASSGLARTDTQYF.

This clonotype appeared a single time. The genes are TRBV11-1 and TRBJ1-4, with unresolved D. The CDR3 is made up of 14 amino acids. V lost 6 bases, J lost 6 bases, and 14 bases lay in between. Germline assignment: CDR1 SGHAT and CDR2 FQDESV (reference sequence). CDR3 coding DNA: TGTGCCAGCAGTGTTTCAGGTTTAGATGAAAAACTGTTTTTT. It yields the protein CASSVSGLDEKLFF.

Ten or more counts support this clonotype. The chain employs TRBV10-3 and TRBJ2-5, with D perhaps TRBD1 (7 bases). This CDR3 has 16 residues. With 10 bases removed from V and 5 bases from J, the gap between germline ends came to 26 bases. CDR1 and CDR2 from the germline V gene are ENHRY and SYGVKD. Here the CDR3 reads CASRPPRQGGGETQYF. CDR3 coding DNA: TGTGCCAGCAGACCCCCCCGACAGGGTGGAGGGGAGACCCAGTACTTC.

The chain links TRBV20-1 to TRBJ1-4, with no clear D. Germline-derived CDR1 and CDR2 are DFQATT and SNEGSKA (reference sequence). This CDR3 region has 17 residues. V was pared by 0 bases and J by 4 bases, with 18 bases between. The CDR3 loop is CSARDVYPRPSNEKLFF. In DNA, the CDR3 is TGCAGTGCTAGAGATGTTTATCCACGACCGAGTAATGAAAAACTGTTTTTT.

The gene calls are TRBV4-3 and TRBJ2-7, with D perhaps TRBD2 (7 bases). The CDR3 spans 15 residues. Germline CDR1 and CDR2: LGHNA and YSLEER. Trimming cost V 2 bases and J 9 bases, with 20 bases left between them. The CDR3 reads CASSQPGLELQGQYF. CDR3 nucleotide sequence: TGCGCCAGCAGCCAACCTGGACTAGAATTACAGGGGCAGTACTTC.

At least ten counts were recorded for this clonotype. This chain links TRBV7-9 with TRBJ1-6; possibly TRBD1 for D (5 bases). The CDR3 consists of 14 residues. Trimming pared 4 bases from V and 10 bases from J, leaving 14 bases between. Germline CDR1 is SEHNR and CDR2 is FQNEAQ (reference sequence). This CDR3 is CASSYVGTRSPLHF. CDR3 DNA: TGTGCCAGCAGCTACGTAGGGACTCGATCACCCCTCCACTTT. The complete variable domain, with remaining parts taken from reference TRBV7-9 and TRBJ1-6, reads DTGVSQNPRHKITKRGQNVTFRCDPISEHNRLYWYRQTLGQGPEFLTYFQNEAQLEKSRLLSDRFSAERPKGSFSTLEIQRTEQGDSAMYLCASSYVGTRSPLHFGNGTRLTVT.

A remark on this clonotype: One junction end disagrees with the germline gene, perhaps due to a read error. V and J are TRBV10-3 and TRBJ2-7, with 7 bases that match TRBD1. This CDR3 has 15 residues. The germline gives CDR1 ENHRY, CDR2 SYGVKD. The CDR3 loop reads CASSTDRDSSYEQYF. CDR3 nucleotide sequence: TGTGCCAGCAGTACGGACCGGGACAGCTCCTACGAGCAGTACTTC.

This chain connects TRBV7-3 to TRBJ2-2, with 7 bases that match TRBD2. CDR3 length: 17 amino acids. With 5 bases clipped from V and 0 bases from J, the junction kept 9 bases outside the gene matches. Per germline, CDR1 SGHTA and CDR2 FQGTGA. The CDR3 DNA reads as TGTGCCAGCAGCCTCGAGCGGGACTCCGCGAACACCGGGGAGCTGTTTTTT. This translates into CASSLERDSANTGELFF.

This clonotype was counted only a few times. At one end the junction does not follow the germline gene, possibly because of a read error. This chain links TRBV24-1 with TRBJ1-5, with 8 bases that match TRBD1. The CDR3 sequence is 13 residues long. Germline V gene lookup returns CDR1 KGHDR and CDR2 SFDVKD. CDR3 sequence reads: CASSYTGGKAQHF. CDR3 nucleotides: TGTGCCAGCAGTTACACAGGGGGGAAAGCCCAGCATTTT.

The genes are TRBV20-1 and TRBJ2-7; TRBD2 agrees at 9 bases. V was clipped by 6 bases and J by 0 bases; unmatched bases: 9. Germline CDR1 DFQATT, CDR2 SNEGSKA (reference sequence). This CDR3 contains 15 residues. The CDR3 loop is CSAPNLAGSSYEQYF. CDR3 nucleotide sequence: TGCAGTGCCCCGAACCTAGCGGGAAGCTCCTACGAGCAGTACTTC.

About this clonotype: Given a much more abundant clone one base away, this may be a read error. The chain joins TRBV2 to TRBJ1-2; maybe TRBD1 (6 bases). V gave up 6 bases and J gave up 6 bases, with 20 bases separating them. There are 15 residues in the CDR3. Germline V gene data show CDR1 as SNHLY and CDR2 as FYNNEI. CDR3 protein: CASSPLTPKGDGYTF. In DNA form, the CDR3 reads TGTGCCAGCAGCCCGTTGACACCAAAGGGGGATGGCTACACCTTC.

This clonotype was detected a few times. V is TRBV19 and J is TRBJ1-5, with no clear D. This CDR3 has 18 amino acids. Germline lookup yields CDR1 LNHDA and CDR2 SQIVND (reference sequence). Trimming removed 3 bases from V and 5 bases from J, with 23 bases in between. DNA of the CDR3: TGTGCCAGTAGTATTCCCCCATTTTTCGACAAGGCGGATCAGCCCCAGCATTTT. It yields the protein CASSIPPFFDKADQPQHF.

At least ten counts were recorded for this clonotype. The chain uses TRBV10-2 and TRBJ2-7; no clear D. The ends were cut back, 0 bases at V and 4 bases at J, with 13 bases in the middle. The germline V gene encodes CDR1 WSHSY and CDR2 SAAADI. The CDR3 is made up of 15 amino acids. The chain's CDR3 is CASSESARQIYEQYF. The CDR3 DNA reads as TGCGCCAGCAGTGAGTCGGCTAGGCAAATATACGAGCAGTACTTC.

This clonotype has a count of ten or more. The CDR3 loop reads CSVWAYEQYF. CDR3 DNA: TGCAGTGTCTGGGCCTACGAGCAGTACTTC. The V and J genes are TRBV20-1 and TRBJ2-7; D is ambiguous. CDR3 length equals 10 residues. Trimming removed 7 bases at V and 2 bases at J, with 6 bases between. CDR1 is DFQATT, CDR2 SNEGSKA, per germline (reference sequence).

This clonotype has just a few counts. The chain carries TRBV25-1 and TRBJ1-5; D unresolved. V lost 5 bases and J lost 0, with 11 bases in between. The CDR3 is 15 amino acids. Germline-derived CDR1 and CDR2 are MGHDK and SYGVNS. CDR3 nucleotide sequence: TGTGCCAGCAGTTTAGCAGAGACTAGCAATCAGCCCCAGCATTTT. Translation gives CASSLAETSNQPQHF.

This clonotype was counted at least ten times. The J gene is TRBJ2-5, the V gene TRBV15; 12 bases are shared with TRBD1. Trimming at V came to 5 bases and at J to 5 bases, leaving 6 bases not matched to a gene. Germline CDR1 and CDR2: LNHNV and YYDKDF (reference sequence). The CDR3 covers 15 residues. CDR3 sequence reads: CATSVGTGGAETQYF. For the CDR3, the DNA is TGTGCCACCAGCGTCGGGACAGGGGGCGCGGAGACCCAGTACTTC.

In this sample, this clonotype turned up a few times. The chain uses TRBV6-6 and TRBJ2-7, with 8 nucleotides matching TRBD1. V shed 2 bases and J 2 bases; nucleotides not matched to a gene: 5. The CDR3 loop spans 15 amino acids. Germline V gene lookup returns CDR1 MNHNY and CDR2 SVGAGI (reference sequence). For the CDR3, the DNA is TGTGCCAGCAGTTACACGGGACAGGCCCCCTACGAGCAGTACTTC. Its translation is CASSYTGQAPYEQYF.

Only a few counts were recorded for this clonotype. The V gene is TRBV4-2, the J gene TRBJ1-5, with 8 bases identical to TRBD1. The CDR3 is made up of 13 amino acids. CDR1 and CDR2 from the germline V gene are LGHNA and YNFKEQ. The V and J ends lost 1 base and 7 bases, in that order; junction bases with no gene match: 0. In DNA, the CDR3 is TGTGCCAGCAGCCAAGGACAGGGGCAGCCCCAGCATTTT. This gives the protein CASSQGQGQPQHF.